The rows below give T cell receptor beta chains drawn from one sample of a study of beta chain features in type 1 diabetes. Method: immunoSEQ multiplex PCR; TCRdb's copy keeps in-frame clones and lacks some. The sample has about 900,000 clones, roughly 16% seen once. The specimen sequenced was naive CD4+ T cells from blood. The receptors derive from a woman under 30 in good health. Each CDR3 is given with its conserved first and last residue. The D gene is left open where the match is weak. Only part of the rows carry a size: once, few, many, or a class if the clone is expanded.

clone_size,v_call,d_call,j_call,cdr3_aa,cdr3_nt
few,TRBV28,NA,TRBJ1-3,CASSPGQYSGNTIYF,TGTGCCAGCAGCCCCGGACAGTACTCTGGAAACACCATATATTTT
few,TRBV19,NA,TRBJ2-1,CASSLSRSSYNEQFF,TGTGCCAGTAGCTTAAGCCGGAGCTCCTACAATGAGCAGTTCTTC
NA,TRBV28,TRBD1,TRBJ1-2,CASSPGQLYGYTF,TGTGCCAGCAGCCCGGGACAGCTTTATGGCTACACCTTC
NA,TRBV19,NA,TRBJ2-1,CASRTDWNNEQFF,TGTGCCAGTAGGACGGACTGGAACAATGAGCAGTTCTTC
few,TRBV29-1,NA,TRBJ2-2,CSVVGQRNTGELFF,TGCAGCGTTGTTGGTCAGAGGAACACCGGGGAGCTGTTTTTT
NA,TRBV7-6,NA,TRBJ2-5,CASSLFLKQGQETQYF,TGTGCCAGCAGCTTATTCCTAAAACAAGGGCAAGAGACCCAGTACTTC
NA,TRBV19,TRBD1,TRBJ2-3,CASSLPGQGTNTQYF,TGTGCCAGTAGTTTGCCGGGACAGGGTACAAATACGCAGTATTTT
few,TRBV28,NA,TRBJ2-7,CASQNADTYEQYF,TGTGCCAGCCAAAACGCGGATACCTACGAGCAGTACTTC
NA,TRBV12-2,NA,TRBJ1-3,CASRPRLSETIYF,TGTGCAAGTCGCCCTAGATTGAGCGAAACCATATATTTT
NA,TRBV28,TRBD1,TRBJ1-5,CASGQDNNQPQHF,TGTGCCAGCGGACAGGACAACAATCAGCCCCAGCATTTT
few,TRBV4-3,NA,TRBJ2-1,CASSQNLQSSYNEQFF,TGCGCCAGCAGCCAAAATCTACAGAGCTCCTACAATGAGCAGTTCTTC
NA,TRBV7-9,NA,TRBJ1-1,CASSLASQNTEAFF,TGTGCCAGCAGCTTAGCCAGTCAGAACACTGAAGCTTTCTTT
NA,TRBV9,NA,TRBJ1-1,CAEVARGTEAFF,TGTGCCGAAGTAGCACGAGGGACTGAAGCTTTCTTT
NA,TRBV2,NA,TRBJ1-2,CASEGPDYGYTF,TGTGCCAGCGAAGGGCCTGACTATGGCTACACCTTC
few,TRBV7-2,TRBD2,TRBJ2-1,CASSSIPGTSGRGEQFF,TGTGCCAGCAGCTCTATACCTGGGACTAGCGGGAGGGGAGAGCAGTTCTTC
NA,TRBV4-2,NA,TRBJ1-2,CASSQAVPVDYGYTF,TGTGCCAGCAGCCAAGCCGTCCCCGTGGACTATGGCTACACCTTC
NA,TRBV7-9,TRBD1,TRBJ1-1,CASSDGPTGVWGAFF,TGTGCCAGCAGCGACGGCCCCACAGGGGTCTGGGGTGCTTTCTTT
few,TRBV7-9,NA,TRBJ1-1,CASSLEGGTEAFF,TGTGCCAGCAGCTTAGAAGGGGGCACTGAAGCTTTCTTT
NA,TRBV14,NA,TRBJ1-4,CASSQDPGWGKLFF,TGTGCCAGCAGCCAAGATCCAGGGTGGGGAAAACTGTTTTTT
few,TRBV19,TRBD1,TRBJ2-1,CASNRDRGSNEQFF,TGTGCCAGTAATAGGGACAGGGGGTCGAATGAGCAGTTCTTC
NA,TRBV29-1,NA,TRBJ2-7,CSVRGRFSYEQYF,TGCAGCGTTAGAGGGAGATTCTCCTACGAGCAGTACTTC
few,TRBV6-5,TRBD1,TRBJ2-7,CASSPGIRGREQYF,TGTGCCAGCAGCCCGGGGATTAGGGGGCGCGAGCAGTACTTC
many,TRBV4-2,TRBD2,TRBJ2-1,CASSRLPGEREGRDEQFF,TGTGCCAGCAGCCGACTCCCGGGGGAGCGGGAGGGCAGGGATGAGCAGTTCTTC
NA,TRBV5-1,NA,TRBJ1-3,CASSVDRSGNTIYF,TGCGCCAGCAGCGTAGACAGGTCTGGAAACACCATATATTTT
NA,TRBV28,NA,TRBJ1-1,CASRKGQGNTEAFF,TGTGCCAGCAGAAAAGGGCAGGGGAACACTGAAGCTTTCTTT
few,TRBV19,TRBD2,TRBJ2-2,CASRRLAGSNTGELFF,TGTGCCAGTAGGAGACTAGCGGGTTCCAACACCGGGGAGCTGTTTTTT
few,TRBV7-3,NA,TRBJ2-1,CASSLYGTEQFF,TGTGCCAGCAGCCTGTATGGGACCGAGCAGTTCTTC
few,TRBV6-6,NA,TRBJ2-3,CASGPPAGDTQYF,TGTGCCAGCGGGCCCCCTGCGGGCGATACGCAGTATTTT
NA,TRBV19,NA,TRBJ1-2,CASSLSGGESNYGYTF,TGTGCCAGTAGTTTGTCGGGAGGCGAATCTAACTATGGCTACACCTTC
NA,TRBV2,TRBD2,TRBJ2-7,CASKLAGGVFFGEQYF,TGTGCCAGCAAACTAGCGGGAGGGGTTTTTTTCGGCGAGCAGTACTTC
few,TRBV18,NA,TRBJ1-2,CASSPRTENYGYTF,TGTGCCAGCTCACCACGGACAGAGAACTATGGCTACACCTTC
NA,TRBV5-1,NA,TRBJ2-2,CASSLIGDGVGELFF,TGCGCCAGCAGCTTGATAGGCGATGGAGTCGGGGAGCTGTTTTTT
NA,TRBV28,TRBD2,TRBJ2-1,CASSPRPPGLAHRRSYNEQFF,TGTGCCAGCAGTCCCCGACCCCCGGGACTAGCGCACCGCCGTTCCTACAATGAGCAGTTCTTC
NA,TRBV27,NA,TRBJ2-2,CASSLTTPTGELFF,TGTGCCAGCAGTTTAACCACTCCCACCGGGGAGCTGTTTTTT